The 25 T cell receptor beta chains listed next were all sequenced from one sample in a study of blood T cell repertoires in COVID-19. Repertoires were generated with immunoSEQ multiplex PCR, while TCRdb's copy carries only in-frame clones and drops some. The sample has 99,000 or so clones, about 83% seen once. Sequencing input: peripheral blood. These receptors all stem from a man aged 65 to 79 with active or convalescent COVID-19.

This clone came up a few times. CDR3: CASSAGLAENIQYF. The CDR3 nucleotides are TGTGCCAGCTCCGCGGGACTAGCGGAAAACATTCAGTACTTC. The chain employs TRBV5-4 and TRBJ2-4; TRBD2 aligns across 11 bases. Germline lookup yields CDR1 SGHNT and CDR2 YYREEE (reference sequence). The CDR3 contains 14 residues. The J segment lost 5 bases and the V segment lost 7 bases, leaving 5 bases of the junction unmatched.

The chain is built from TRBV6-5 and TRBJ1-2; D unresolved. Trimming removed 6 bases from V and 4 bases from J, with 15 bases in between. The CDR3 contains 14 residues. Germline V gene lookup returns CDR1 MNHEY and CDR2 SVGAGI. The CDR3 loop reads CASRPSDLSYGYTF. The DNA for the CDR3 is TGTGCCAGCAGGCCCAGCGACCTGAGCTATGGCTACACCTTC.

The rearrangement uses TRBV10-3 and TRBJ1-5, with no clear D. The ends were cut back, 6 bases at V and 2 bases at J, with 11 bases in the middle. CDR1 is ENHRY and CDR2 is SYGVKD in the germline V gene. This CDR3 spans 14 amino acids. The DNA of the CDR3 is TGTGCCATCAGATGGAGGGATGGCAATCAGCCCCAGCATTTT. Protein sequence: CAIRWRDGNQPQHF.

The chain is built from TRBV5-1 and TRBJ1-1, with D possibly matching TRBD1 (6 bases). CDR1 is SGHRS and CDR2 is YFSETQ in the germline V gene. The length of the CDR3 is 15 residues. With 3 bases removed from V and 1 base from J, the gap between germline ends came to 13 bases. CDR3 coding DNA: TGCGCCAGCAGCTCTACAGGGTTAGGGAACACTGAAGCTTTCTTT. Translated, it gives CASSSTGLGNTEAFF.

This clone was detected only once. The V call is TRBV4-3, the J call TRBJ2-1; 15 bases agree with TRBD2. V lost 2 bases to trimming and J lost 7 bases; unmatched junction nucleotides: 9. This CDR3 region has 18 residues. The germline V gene has CDR1 LGHNA and CDR2 YSLEER. In DNA form, the CDR3 reads TGCGCCAGCAGCCAACGAGCTTCCGGGACTAGCGGGGGGAATGAGCAGTTCTTC. Translating gives CASSQRASGTSGGNEQFF.

The table lists this clone with a count of one. The V and J genes are TRBV5-4 and TRBJ2-7, with 9 nucleotides matching TRBD2. The CDR3 contains 17 residues. Losses at the gene ends were 0 bases for V and 0 bases for J; bases not matched to a gene: 7. The V gene's germline CDR1 is SGHNT and CDR2 YYREEE (reference sequence). CDR3 coding DNA: TGTGCCAGCAGCTTGGAAGCGGGGCGGGGGGGCTCCTACGAGCAGTACTTC. Amino acid sequence: CASSLEAGRGGSYEQYF.

The gene calls are TRBV9 and TRBJ2-3; 8 nucleotides line up with TRBD2. Germline V gene sequence: CDR1 SGDLS, CDR2 YYNGEE. This CDR3 has 15 amino acids. Losses at the gene ends were 4 bases for V and 4 bases for J; bases not matched to a gene: 8. The CDR3: CASSPPGGRADTQYF. The CDR3 DNA follows: TGTGCCAGCAGCCCTCCGGGGGGGAGGGCAGATACGCAGTATTTT.

This clone appeared a few times. The rearrangement links TRBV29-1 to TRBJ1-1; TRBD1 might be the D (5 bases). This CDR3 has 13 amino acids. In germline, CDR1 is SQVTM, CDR2 ANQGSEA. V was cut by 6 bases and J by 4 bases, with 15 bases left in between. The CDR3 loop reads CSVTGVLFTEAFF. The CDR3 DNA sequence: TGCAGCGTCACGGGGGTGTTATTCACTGAAGCTTTCTTT.

The rearrangement links TRBV3-1 (or the pseudogene TRBV3-2) to TRBJ1-1; TRBD1 is a possible D gene (6 bases). The CDR3 runs 16 residues. Germline CDR1 is LGHDT and CDR2 is YNNKEL (reference sequence). V lost 4 bases to trimming and J lost 2 bases, with 17 bases between them. The CDR3 region has the DNA TGTGCCAGCAGCCCTCGAGGGGTGGGGGCAAACACTGAAGCTTTCTTT. Its translation: CASSPRGVGANTEAFF.

Remarks on this clone: A read error may be the cause here, since a much bigger clone is one base away. V gene TRBV5-1 combines with J gene TRBJ2-2; 9 positions agree with TRBD2. The CDR3 runs 17 residues. The germline V gene has CDR1 SGHRS and CDR2 YFSETQ. With V trimmed by 2 bases and J by 1 base, 6 bases remained unmatched. CDR3 sequence reads: CASSFHAGGLNTGELFF. CDR3 bases: TGCGCCAGCAGCTTCCACGCGGGGGGGTTGAACACCGGGGAGCTGTTTTTT.

The chain recombines TRBV27 with TRBJ1-2; TRBD1 matches 9 bases. Trimming cost V 5 bases and J 4 bases; bases outside gene matches: 8. The germline gives CDR1 MNHEY, CDR2 SMNVEV (reference sequence). The CDR3 runs 15 residues. CDR3 in amino acids: CASSPRDRATYGYTF. Written as DNA, the CDR3 is TGTGCCAGCAGTCCCCGGGACAGGGCCACCTATGGCTACACCTTC.

The chain is built from TRBV11-2 and TRBJ2-5, with 15 nucleotides matching TRBD2. The CDR3 has 17 amino acids. Germline V lookup: CDR1 SGHAT, CDR2 FQNNGV. Unmatched junction bases numbered 7, after V lost 4 bases and J lost 4 bases. The CDR3 region has the DNA TGTGCCAGCAGCTCAGGACTAGCGGGGGGGCCGGCAGAGACCCAGTACTTC. Translation: CASSSGLAGGPAETQYF.

The rearrangement joins TRBV2 to TRBJ2-7; 7 bases fit TRBD2. With 1 base clipped from V and 7 bases from J, the junction kept 10 bases outside the gene matches. CDR1 is SNHLY, CDR2 FYNNEI, per germline. CDR3 size: 15 residues. Here the CDR3 DNA reads TGTGCCAGCAGTGAAGAAGGACTAGGGTATGGGGAGCAGTACTTC. Its translation is CASSEEGLGYGEQYF.

The chain couples TRBV3-1 (or the pseudogene TRBV3-2) to TRBJ2-2, with 8 bases aligning to TRBD1. The CDR3 is 15 amino acids. After removal of 6 bases from V and 2 bases from J, the junction contained 5 bases not matched to a gene. From germline, CDR1 is LGHDT and CDR2 YNNKEL (reference sequence). This CDR3 reads CASRPTGANTGELFF. CDR3 coding DNA: TGTGCCAGCAGGCCGACAGGGGCAAACACCGGGGAGCTGTTTTTT.

The rearrangement uses TRBV19 and TRBJ1-2; no clear D gene. CDR1 and CDR2 (germline): LNHDA, SQIVND (reference sequence). V was pared by 3 bases and J by 8 bases, with 10 bases between. This CDR3 is built from 12 residues. CDR3 amino acids: CASSIGREGYTF. As DNA, the CDR3 is TGTGCCAGTAGTATCGGTCGAGAGGGCTACACCTTC. The full variable domain, its missing parts supplied by reference TRBV19 and TRBJ1-2, is DGGITQSPKYLFRKEGQNVTLSCEQNLNHDAMYWYRQDPGQGLRLIYYSQIVNDFQKGDIAEGYSVSREKKESFPLTVTSAQKNPTAFYLCASSIGREGYTFGSGTRLTVV.

The chain uses TRBV27 and TRBJ2-3, with 11 bases aligning to TRBD2. The CDR3 runs to 18 residues. CDR1 MNHEY and CDR2 SMNVEV come from the germline V gene (reference sequence). Trimming cost V 6 bases and J 2 bases; bases outside gene matches: 13. The CDR3 nucleotides read TGTGCCAGCAGAAGGGAGATCACGACTAGCGGGGTCACAGATACGCAGTATTTT. Protein sequence: CASRREITTSGVTDTQYF.

Worth noting for this clone: The same CDR3 arises from other DNA sequences in this sample as well. This chain's CDR3 is CASSPPGLAGGTDTQYF. CDR3 in DNA: TGTGCCAGCTCACCACCGGGACTAGCGGGGGGCACAGATACGCAGTATTTT. This chain joins TRBV18 and TRBJ2-3; 14 nucleotides match TRBD2. With 0 bases clipped from V and 1 base from J, the junction kept 0 bases outside the gene matches. From germline, CDR1 is KGHSH and CDR2 LQKENI. The CDR3 spans 17 residues.

This clone was observed once. The chain couples TRBV2 to TRBJ1-6, with 9 bases that match TRBD1. Trimming at V came to 3 bases and at J to 0 bases, leaving 6 bases not matched to a gene. This CDR3 has 18 amino acids. The V gene's germline CDR1 is SNHLY and CDR2 FYNNEI. CDR3 nucleotides: TGTGCCAGCAGTGACACAGGGGGCCGGGGCTCCTATAATTCACCCCTCCACTTT. Its protein is CASSDTGGRGSYNSPLHF. The variable domain in full, completed from reference TRBV2 and TRBJ1-6, reads EPEVTQTPSHQVTQMGQEVILRCVPISNHLYFYWYRQILGQKVEFLVSFYNNEISEKSEIFDDQFSVERPDGSNFTLKIRSTKLEDSAMYFCASSDTGGRGSYNSPLHFGNGTRLTVT.

The V call is TRBV20-1, the J call TRBJ2-1, with TRBD2 matching 10 bases. The CDR3 spans 14 residues. Trimming removed 3 bases from V and 7 bases from J; junction bases left unmatched: 6. The germline CDR1 and CDR2 sequences are DFQATT and SNEGSKA (reference sequence). CDR3 in amino acids: CSASTLAGVNEQFF. CDR3 coding DNA: TGCAGTGCTAGTACCCTAGCGGGGGTTAATGAGCAGTTCTTC.

V usage is TRBV28 and J usage is TRBJ1-2, with 10 bases fitting TRBD1. This CDR3 has 14 residues. With 6 bases clipped from V and 4 bases from J, the junction kept 5 bases outside the gene matches. CDR1 MDHEN and CDR2 SYDVKM come from the germline V gene. Here the CDR3 reads CASSSGTGVYGYTF. For the CDR3, the DNA is TGTGCCAGCAGCTCCGGGACAGGGGTCTATGGCTACACCTTC.

V gene TRBV3-1 (or the pseudogene TRBV3-2) combines with J gene TRBJ1-2, with 8 bases that match TRBD1. The CDR3 covers 14 residues. The V and J ends lost 4 bases and 0 bases, in that order; junction bases with no gene match: 1. CDR1 is LGHDT and CDR2 is YNNKEL in the germline V gene (reference sequence). The CDR3 DNA is TGTGCCAGCAGCCCGACAGGGGCTAACTATGGCTACACCTTC. As protein: CASSPTGANYGYTF.

This chain connects TRBV5-1 to TRBJ2-5; 12 nucleotides agree with TRBD2. This CDR3 has 14 residues. The germline gives CDR1 SGHRS, CDR2 YFSETQ. V gave up 1 base and J gave up 5 bases; unmatched junction bases: 0. The CDR3 bases are TGCGCCAGCAGCTTGACTAGCGGGGGGGAGACCCAGTACTTC. It specifies CASSLTSGGETQYF.

The J gene is TRBJ1-4, the V gene TRBV19, with D tentatively TRBD1 (5 bases). V was shortened by 5 bases and J by 7 bases, with 14 bases between the two germline ends. Germline V CDR1 and CDR2: LNHDA, SQIVND (reference sequence). CDR3 length: 14 amino acids. The CDR3 bases are TGTGCCAGTAGTCTGAGATCAGGGATTGAAAAACTGTTTTTT. Protein sequence: CASSLRSGIEKLFF.

The rearrangement joins TRBV5-1 to TRBJ1-1, with TRBD1 as a possible D gene (5 bases). Trimming took off 4 bases at V and 4 bases at J, with 14 bases between the two ends. Germline V gene lookup returns CDR1 SGHRS and CDR2 YFSETQ. The CDR3 is 14 amino acids. The CDR3 loop is CASSQGYGGTEAFF. DNA of the CDR3: TGCGCCAGCAGCCAAGGGTACGGGGGCACTGAAGCTTTCTTT. Filled out from reference TRBV5-1 and TRBJ1-1, the complete variable domain reads KAGVTQTPRYLIKTRGQQVTLSCSPISGHRSVSWYQQTPGQGLQFLFEYFSETQRNKGNFPGRFSGRQFSNSRSEMNVSTLELGDSALYLCASSQGYGGTEAFFGQGTRLTVV.

The rearrangement links TRBV28 to TRBJ1-1, with D perhaps TRBD1 (5 bases). This CDR3 region has 17 residues. Germline loops: CDR1 MDHEN, CDR2 SYDVKM. Trimming took 2 bases from V and 1 from J, leaving 17 bases between them. CDR3 protein: CASSLGARGPRNTEAFF. The CDR3 region has the DNA TGTGCCAGCAGTTTAGGGGCAAGGGGCCCTCGGAACACTGAAGCTTTCTTT.